These T cell receptor beta chains were read from a single sample in a study of T-cell memory formation after mild COVID-19. TCRdb recomputed calls from the 5' RACE reads with MiXCR, one row per CDR3 protein. The table has roughly 310,000 distinct CDR3 sequences, about a sixth seen once. The sample was PBMCs or a T cell subset sorted from them (not recorded which). The receptors shown here come from a man younger than 35 who had mild COVID-19 (a few samples of this study predate the infection). Cell type and time point are not known. Both conserved end residues are part of each CDR3. D genes are given only for firm matches. Some rows mark clone size as missing; the rest say once, few, many or name a class of expanded clone.

>TRBV7-2|NA|few|15|TRBJ1-1
TGTGCCAGCAGCCTCAGCGGAAGCATGAACACTGAAGCTTTCTTT
CASSLSGSMNTEAFF
>TRBV7-8|NA|many|14|TRBJ2-1
TGTGCCAGCAGCCCGTGGGCGGAGGGCAATGAGCAGTTCTTC
CASSPWAEGNEQFF
>TRBV5-5|NA|NA|12|TRBJ2-3
TGTGCCAGCAGCGACAGAGCAGATACGCAGTATTTT
CASSDRADTQYF
>TRBV4-2|NA|NA|14|TRBJ2-3
TGTGCCAGCAGCCAAGAAGCCAGTGTCGATACGCAGTATTTT
CASSQEASVDTQYF
>TRBV24-1|NA|few|13|TRBJ2-5
TGTGCCACCAGTGACCAGTACCAAGAGACCCAGTACTTC
CATSDQYQETQYF
>TRBV6-6|NA|NA|15|TRBJ1-6
TGTGCCAGCACCTCTCCCGGGGAGGGCCCCTCACCCCTCCACTTT
CASTSPGEGPSPLHF
>TRBV6-2/TRBV6-3|NA|few|14|TRBJ1-5
TGTGCCAGCAGACCGAGCGGGGCGGATCAGCCCCAGCATTTT
CASRPSGADQPQHF
>TRBV24-1|TRBD2|few|15|TRBJ2-1
TGTGCCACCAGTGAATGGACTAGCGGGGGGGGTGAGCAGTTCTTC
CATSEWTSGGGEQFF
>TRBV6-5|NA|once|15|TRBJ1-3
TGTGCCAGCGCACGCAGTACCCTCTCTGGAAACACCATATATTTT
CASARSTLSGNTIYF
>TRBV12-3/TRBV12-4|NA|NA|14|TRBJ1-3
TGTGCCAGCAGTTTAGCAGTCTCTGGAAACACCATATATTTT
CASSLAVSGNTIYF
>TRBV5-1|TRBD2|NA|15|TRBJ2-5
TGCGCCAGCAGCTACTTAGCGGGGTACCAAGAGACCCAGTACTTC
CASSYLAGYQETQYF
>TRBV28|NA|NA|15|TRBJ1-1
TGTGCCAGCATCCCTATTACGCTTAGCCGCACTGAAGCTTTCTTT
CASIPITLSRTEAFF
>TRBV2|NA|few|13|TRBJ1-1
TGTGCCAGCACTCAACAGGGTATAATGCGAGCTTTCTTT
CASTQQGIMRAFF
>TRBV12-3/TRBV12-4|NA|few|13|TRBJ1-2
TGTGCCAGCAGTTTGGAGGGTTGGGATGGCTACACCTTC
CASSLEGWDGYTF
>TRBV12-3/TRBV12-4|NA|few|16|TRBJ2-3
TGTGCCAGCAGTTTAGCAGGGTCTTGGGACACAGATACGCAGTATTTT
CASSLAGSWDTDTQYF
>TRBV10-3|NA|few|14|TRBJ2-2
TGTGCCACCGAGGACACCGGGAACACCGGGGAGCTGTTTTTT
CATEDTGNTGELFF
>TRBV29-1|NA|few|13|TRBJ2-3
TGCAGCGTTGACGGAACAGCGGGAGATACGCAGTATTTT
CSVDGTAGDTQYF
>TRBV5-1|NA|NA|17|TRBJ2-2
TGCGCCAGCAGCTTGGATCCAGGGGCGACTGACACCGGGGAGCTGTTTTTT
CASSLDPGATDTGELFF
>TRBV5-1|NA|few|15|TRBJ1-6
TGCGCCAGCAGCTTGTTCGGGGGGTTTGGTTCACCCCTCCACTTT
CASSLFGGFGSPLHF
>TRBV6-5|NA|NA|13|TRBJ1-5
TGTGCCAGCAGTAACAGGGCCAATCAGCCCCAGCATTTT
CASSNRANQPQHF
>TRBV12-3/TRBV12-4|NA|few|14|TRBJ1-6
TGTGCCAGCAGCCGCAGCGAAAATTATTCACCCCTCCACTTT
CASSRSENYSPLHF
>TRBV2|NA|few|14|TRBJ2-5
TGTGCCAGCAGAACCTACAGGGTACGGGAGACCCAGTACTTC
CASRTYRVRETQYF
>TRBV6-1|NA|few|13|TRBJ2-2
TGTGCCAGCAGTCTTCGCCGGGCCGGGGAGCTGTTTTTT
CASSLRRAGELFF
>TRBV7-6|TRBD1|few|15|TRBJ2-7
TGTGCCAGCAGCTCCGTGGGGGGACAGGGCTACGAGCAGTACTTC
CASSSVGGQGYEQYF
>TRBV3-1|TRBD1|NA|16|TRBJ2-1
TGTGCCAGCAGCTTCTCCGGGACAGGGCTCCACAATGAGCAGTTCTTC
CASSFSGTGLHNEQFF
>TRBV11-3|NA|many|15|TRBJ2-7
TGTGCCAGCAGCTTAGCTGGGGGGAGCTCCTACGAGCAGTACTTC
CASSLAGGSSYEQYF
>TRBV3-1|NA|NA|17|TRBJ2-3
TGTGCCAGCAGCCAAGATGGGTCCCGCCGCTACACAGATACGCAGTATTTT
CASSQDGSRRYTDTQYF
>TRBV6-5|TRBD1|few|14|TRBJ2-7
TGTGCCACTAAGGCGCGGACAGGGGTCCTCGAGCAGTACTTC
CATKARTGVLEQYF
>TRBV15|TRBD2|few|17|TRBJ2-3
TGTGCCACCAGCAGAGCCTACGGGGGGGAGGCCGCAGATACGCAGTATTTT
CATSRAYGGEAADTQYF
>TRBV6-5|NA|few|14|TRBJ1-1
TGTGCCAGCACCCCAAACTTAGGGGGCACTGAAGCTTTCTTT
CASTPNLGGTEAFF
>TRBV6-2/TRBV6-3|NA|many|11|TRBJ2-5
TGTGCCAGCATCCTGGGGGAGACCCAGTACTTC
CASILGETQYF
>TRBV7-2|TRBD1|NA|16|TRBJ1-2
TGTGCCAGCAGCAAAACGCAGGGGGCGGTGGGCTATGGCTACACCTTC
CASSKTQGAVGYGYTF
>TRBV7-8|NA|few|14|TRBJ2-3
TGTGCCAGCAGCGGCCAGGGGAGCACAGATACGCAGTATTTT
CASSGQGSTDTQYF
>TRBV5-1|NA|many|15|TRBJ1-1
TGCGCCAGCAGCTTCGTTGGGGGGACCCAGTCTGAAGCTTTCTTT
CASSFVGGTQSEAFF
>TRBV12-3/TRBV12-4|TRBD1|few|15|TRBJ1-5
TGTGCCAGCAGTCAAGGACAGGGAAGTTTCAAGCCCCAGCATTTT
CASSQGQGSFKPQHF
>TRBV5-6|NA|few|14|TRBJ2-7
TGTGCCAGCAGCATCGGGGGTAGCTCCTACGAGCAGTACTTC
CASSIGGSSYEQYF
>TRBV2|NA|few|11|TRBJ1-1
TGTGCCAGCAGCACCGTCACTGAAGCTTTCTTT
CASSTVTEAFF
>TRBV4-2|NA|NA|17|TRBJ2-7
TGTGCCAGCAGCCAAGTCAGTTTCGCAGGGGAATCCGCCGAGCAGTACTTC
CASSQVSFAGESAEQYF
>TRBV5-1|NA|NA|13|TRBJ1-2
TGCGCCAGCAGCCAACCGACAGAATATGGCTACACCTTC
CASSQPTEYGYTF
>TRBV27|NA|few|13|TRBJ2-2
TGTGCCAGCAGTACCCCGGCCACCGGGGAGCTGTTTTTT
CASSTPATGELFF
>TRBV20-1|TRBD2|NA|15|TRBJ2-5
TGCAGTGCTCCCCGTGGTAGCGGGGTAAGGGAGACCCAGTACTTC
CSAPRGSGVRETQYF
>TRBV27|NA|many|13|TRBJ2-1
TGTGCCAGCAGTTCGAGCCCTGCTCCTGAGCAGTTCTTC
CASSSSPAPEQFF
>TRBV4-3|NA|NA|13|TRBJ1-2
TGCGCCAGCAGCCTACTGGGAGCGAATGGCTACACCTTC
CASSLLGANGYTF
>TRBV7-2|NA|few|12|TRBJ1-1
TGTGCCAGCAGCTTAGCGCTTCCTGAAGCTTTCTTT
CASSLALPEAFF
>TRBV20-1|NA|few|12|TRBJ2-5
TGCAGTACCTTGGGTCAACAAGAGACCCAGTACTTC
CSTLGQQETQYF
>TRBV4-3|NA|few|16|TRBJ1-1
TGCGCCAGCAGCCAACTAGCAGGGCAGCGCCGCACTGAAGCTTTCTTT
CASSQLAGQRRTEAFF
>TRBV7-4|NA|few|16|TRBJ2-1
TGTGCCAGCAGCTTAGGGCGGCACTGGATTTACAATGAGCAGTTCTTC
CASSLGRHWIYNEQFF
>TRBV19|TRBD1|NA|14|TRBJ2-3
TGTGCCAGCAGATCCGGGACAGTCACAGATACGCAGTATTTT
CASRSGTVTDTQYF
>TRBV7-2|NA|NA|13|TRBJ2-3
TGTGCCAGCACCCGCGAGTGGACAGATACGCAGTATTTT
CASTREWTDTQYF
>TRBV6-2/TRBV6-3|TRBD2|NA|13|TRBJ2-5
TGTGCCAGCAGACTAGCGGGTGGGGAGACCCAGTACTTC
CASRLAGGETQYF
>TRBV5-1|TRBD2|few|16|TRBJ2-3
TGCGCCAGCAGCTTACCCGGGACTAGCGGTACAGATACGCAGTATTTT
CASSLPGTSGTDTQYF
>TRBV20-1|NA|NA|11|TRBJ1-2
TGCAGTGCTAAGGTCAGGAGGGGCTACACCTTC
CSAKVRRGYTF